The next 9 T cell receptor beta chains were all read from a single sample in a study of identical twins. TCRdb re-called the 5' RACE reads with MiXCR, one entry per CDR3 protein. The sample shows around 1.7 million distinct CDR3 sequences, around 29% of them seen only once. Input material: cord blood. These receptors were obtained from a newborn girl in good health.

In this sample, this clonotype turned up a few times. This chain connects TRBV3-1 to TRBJ2-1, with 8 bases identical to TRBD2. CDR1 is LGHDT and CDR2 is YNNKEL in the germline V gene (reference sequence). J gave up 13 bases and V 5 bases, and 10 bases lay outside the gene matches. The CDR3 covers 13 residues. DNA for the CDR3: TGTGCCAGCAGCACCCCCAGCGGGAGAGGACAGTTCTTC. It yields the protein CASSTPSGRGQFF.

The chain uses TRBV4-2 and TRBJ1-5; 9 nucleotides line up with TRBD1. Germline V gene sequence: CDR1 LGHNA, CDR2 YNFKEQ. The V and J ends lost 0 bases and 6 bases, in that order; junction bases with no gene match: 6. This CDR3 contains 16 residues. The CDR3 nucleotides read TGTGCCAGCAGCCAAGAGACACAGGGGGCTGGTCAGCCCCAGCATTTT. It translates to CASSQETQGAGQPQHF.

The CDR3 nucleotides are TGTGCCAGCAGCCAAGATCTAGGAGAAATTAATTCACCCCTCCACTTT. This codes for CASSQDLGEINSPLHF. The V call is TRBV14, the J call TRBJ1-6; D call uncertain. Germline-derived CDR1 and CDR2 are SGHDN and FVKESK. V lost 0 bases and J 6 bases, leaving 12 bases between the germline ends. The CDR3 is 16 amino acids. The variable domain in full, completed from reference TRBV14 and TRBJ1-6, reads EAGVTQFPSHSVIEKGQTVTLRCDPISGHDNLYWYRRVMGKEIKFLLHFVKESKQDESGMPNNRFLAERTGGTYSTLKVQPAELEDSGVYFCASSQDLGEINSPLHFGNGTRLTVT.

The chain uses TRBV5-1 and TRBJ2-5, with 8 bases fitting TRBD1. The CDR3 sequence is 16 residues long. Looked up from germline, CDR1 is SGHRS and CDR2 is YFSETQ. Trimming at V came to 2 bases and at J to 2 bases, leaving 8 bases not matched to a gene. The CDR3 is CASSFRPGQAQETQYF. CDR3 coding DNA: TGCGCCAGCAGCTTTCGACCGGGACAGGCTCAAGAGACCCAGTACTTC.

This clonotype was seen a few times. The V and J genes are TRBV6-4 and TRBJ1-1; 7 nucleotides line up with TRBD1. The germline V gene encodes CDR1 MRHNA and CDR2 SNTAGT. V trimming: 6 bases; J trimming: 1 base; junction bases outside the gene matches: 5. The CDR3 runs 14 residues. CDR3 DNA sequence: TGTGCCAGCAGGGACAGGACGGAGAACACTGAAGCTTTCTTT. Its translation: CASRDRTENTEAFF.

This chain connects TRBV28 to TRBJ2-1, with D maybe TRBD2 (5 bases). Germline loops: CDR1 MDHEN, CDR2 SYDVKM. V was trimmed by 5 bases and J by 7 bases, leaving 21 bases between them. This CDR3 has 16 residues. The DNA for the CDR3 is TGTGCCAGCAGTGTGGTAAGCGGAAGAGGTAAAAATGAGCAGTTCTTC. This encodes CASSVVSGRGKNEQFF.

V and J are TRBV6-1 and TRBJ1-4; D gene uncertain. The CDR3 totals 16 residues. Germline CDR1 reads MNHNS; CDR2 reads SASEGT. Deletions cut 2 bases from V and 0 bases from J, with 10 bases between. The CDR3 reads CASSEMDGTTNEKLFF. The CDR3 nucleotides are TGTGCCAGCAGTGAAATGGACGGCACAACTAATGAAAAACTGTTTTTT.

The chain combines TRBV6-4 with TRBJ2-1; 8 bases agree with TRBD2. CDR3 length equals 16 residues. The ends lost 5 bases at V and 5 bases at J; junction bases unmatched: 11. CDR1 and CDR2 (germline): MRHNA, SNTAGT. CDR3: CASSWHTGLVHNEQFF. Written as DNA, the CDR3 is TGTGCCAGCAGTTGGCATACGGGACTAGTACACAATGAGCAGTTCTTC.

The chain employs TRBV5-5 and TRBJ2-1; D unclear. The CDR3 has 12 residues. Trimming removed 1 base at V and 7 bases at J, with 6 bases between. Germline loops: CDR1 SGHKS, CDR2 YYEKEE (reference sequence). CDR3 nucleotides: TGTGCCAGCAGCTTGATGTGGAATGAGCAGTTCTTC. This sequence encodes CASSLMWNEQFF.